The text below deals with one T cell receptor (beta chain). The antigen remains undetermined. MiXCR, applied by TCRdb to the RACE reads, yields one record per CDR3 protein. The sample records around 250,000 distinct CDR3 sequences, about 9% being singletons. Sample time point: pre-sensitization, week 0. Treatment in this sample: therapeutic diphenylcyclopropenone sensitization with weekly scalp DPC. The sample is drawn from a study of human T cells and chemical hapten exposure. General study points: While controls formed fewer of them, expanded TCRs formed significantly more large CDR3 similarity clusters.

The CDR3 has 13 residues. The J segment lost 4 bases and the V segment lost 7 bases, leaving 3 bases of the junction unmatched. The germline CDR1 and CDR2 sequences are SNHLY and FYNNEI. The chain is built from TRBV2 and TRBJ2-3; 9 positions agree with TRBD1. The sequence came from a woman in her 40s with alopecia areata. Some clones in this sample may be carry-over from other donors' samples. The sequencing used whole blood, collected in connection with sensitization to the hapten diphenylcyclopropenone (DPC). CDR3 region: CASTTGGPDTQYF. The CDR3 DNA sequence: TGTGCCAGCACGACAGGGGGTCCAGATACGCAGTATTTT. The full variable domain, its missing parts supplied by reference TRBV2 and TRBJ2-3, is EPEVTQTPSHQVTQMGQEVILRCVPISNHLYFYWYRQILGQKVEFLVSFYNNEISEKSEIFDDQFSVERPDGSNFTLKIRSTKLEDSAMYFCASTTGGPDTQYFGPGTRLTVL.